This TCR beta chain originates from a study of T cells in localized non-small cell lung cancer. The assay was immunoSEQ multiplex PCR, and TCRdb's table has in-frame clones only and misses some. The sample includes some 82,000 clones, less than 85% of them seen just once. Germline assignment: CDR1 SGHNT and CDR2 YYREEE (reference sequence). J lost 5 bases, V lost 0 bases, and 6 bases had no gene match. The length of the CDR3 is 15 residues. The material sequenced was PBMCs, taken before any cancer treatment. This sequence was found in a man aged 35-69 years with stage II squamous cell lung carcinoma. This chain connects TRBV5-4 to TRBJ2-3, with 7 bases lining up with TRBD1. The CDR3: CASSLGQGWGDTQYF. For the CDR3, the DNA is TGTGCCAGCAGCTTGGGACAGGGCTGGGGAGATACGCAGTATTTT. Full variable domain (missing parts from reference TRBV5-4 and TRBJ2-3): ETGVTQSPTHLIKTRGQQVTLRCSSQSGHNTVSWYQQALGQGPQFIFQYYREEENGRGNFPPRFSGLQFPNYSSELNVNALELDDSALYLCASSLGQGWGDTQYFGPGTRLTVL.